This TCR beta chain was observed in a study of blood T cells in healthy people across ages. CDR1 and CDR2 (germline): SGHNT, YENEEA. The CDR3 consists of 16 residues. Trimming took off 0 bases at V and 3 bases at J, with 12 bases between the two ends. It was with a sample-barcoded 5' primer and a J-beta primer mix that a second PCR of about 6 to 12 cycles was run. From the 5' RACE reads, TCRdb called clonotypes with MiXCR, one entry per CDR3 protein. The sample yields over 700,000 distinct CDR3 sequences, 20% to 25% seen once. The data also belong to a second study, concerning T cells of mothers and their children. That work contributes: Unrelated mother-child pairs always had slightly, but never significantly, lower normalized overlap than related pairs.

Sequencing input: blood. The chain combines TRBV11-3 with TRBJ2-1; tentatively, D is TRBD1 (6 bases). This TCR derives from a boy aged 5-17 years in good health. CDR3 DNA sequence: TGTGCCAGCAGCTTAGATGGGCAGGGGTTCTACAATGAGCAGTTCTTC. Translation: CASSLDGQGFYNEQFF. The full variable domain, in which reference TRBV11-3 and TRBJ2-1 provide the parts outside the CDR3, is EAGVVQSPRYKIIEKKQPVAFWCNPISGHNTLYWYLQNLGQGPELLIRYENEEAVDDSQLPKDRFSAERLKGVDSTLKIQPAELGDSAVYLCASSLDGQGFYNEQFFGPGTRLTVL.